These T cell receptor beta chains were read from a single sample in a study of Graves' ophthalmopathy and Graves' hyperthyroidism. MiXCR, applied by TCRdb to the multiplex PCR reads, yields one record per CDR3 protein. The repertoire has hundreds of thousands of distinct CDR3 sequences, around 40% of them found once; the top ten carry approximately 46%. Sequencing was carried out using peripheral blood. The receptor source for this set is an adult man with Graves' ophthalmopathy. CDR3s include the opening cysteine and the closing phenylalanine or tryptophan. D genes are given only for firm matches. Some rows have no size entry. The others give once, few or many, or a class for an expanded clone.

CASSLRGGQGQETQYF,TGTGCCAGCAGCCTGAGAGGAGGACAGGGGCAAGAGACCCAGTACTTC,TRBJ2-5,many,16,TRBV7-9,TRBD1
CAIKRGGLNTEAFF,TGTGCCATCAAGAGAGGGGGCCTAAACACTGAAGCTTTCTTT,TRBJ1-1,many,14,TRBV10-3,TRBD1
CASKRRRETQYF,TGTGCCAGCAAACGACGTAGAGAGACCCAGTACTTC,TRBJ2-5,once,12,TRBV2,NA
CASSYLRDSGYEQYF,TGTGCCAGCAGTTACCTCCGGGACTCCGGCTACGAGCAGTACTTC,TRBJ2-7,NA,15,TRBV10-3,NA
CAISALTGDRTNQPQHF,TGTGCCATCAGTGCACTGACAGGGGACCGTACCAATCAGCCCCAGCATTTT,TRBJ1-5,NA,17,TRBV10-3,TRBD1
CASSSFVDLSSYNSPLHF,TGTGCCAGCAGTTCTTTCGTGGACCTAAGCTCCTATAATTCACCCCTCCACTTT,TRBJ1-6,NA,18,TRBV10-3,NA
CASSDSAGALPWAEAFF,TGTGCCAGCAGTGATAGTGCCGGGGCCCTACCTTGGGCTGAAGCTTTCTTT,TRBJ1-1,once,17,TRBV25-1,NA
CASRQGGQRQETQYF,TGTGCCAGCCGCCAAGGGGGACAAAGGCAAGAGACCCAGTACTTC,TRBJ2-5,many,15,TRBV2,NA
CASSPGNRGWSGYTF,TGTGCCAGCAGTCCCGGAAACAGGGGGTGGAGTGGCTACACCTTC,TRBJ1-2,NA,15,TRBV2,TRBD1
CASSESLLSYEQYF,TGCGCCAGCAGTGAGTCGTTACTTTCCTACGAGCAGTACTTC,TRBJ2-7,many,14,TRBV10-2,NA
CSSRDRDTEAFF,TGCAGCTCCAGGGACAGGGACACTGAAGCTTTCTTT,TRBJ1-1,NA,12,TRBV29-1,TRBD1
CASSFGGTWTQYF,TGTGCCAGCAGTTTCGGGGGCACATGGACCCAGTACTTC,TRBJ2-5,NA,13,TRBV25-1,NA
CAGSKGGHTEAFF,TGTGCCGGCAGTAAGGGGGGGCACACTGAAGCTTTCTTT,TRBJ1-1,NA,13,TRBV9,NA
CATSRPSGGFHEKLFF,TGTGCCACCAGCAGACCTTCAGGGGGCTTTCATGAAAAACTGTTTTTT,TRBJ1-4,many,16,TRBV15,TRBD1
CASSGLNRGRAYEQYF,TGTGCCAGCAGTGGACTAAACAGGGGGCGCGCCTACGAGCAGTACTTC,TRBJ2-7,many,16,TRBV2,TRBD1
CASSFAVFYEQYF,TGTGCCAGCAGCTTTGCGGTGTTCTACGAGCAGTACTTC,TRBJ2-7,NA,13,TRBV7-9,NA
CASSRGQGAGEKLFF,TGTGCCAGCAGTCGAGGACAGGGGGCTGGTGAAAAACTGTTTTTT,TRBJ1-4,once,15,TRBV12-3/TRBV12-4,TRBD1
CASSSRQNGELFF,TGTGCCAGCAGCTCAAGACAGAACGGGGAGCTGTTTTTT,TRBJ2-2,NA,13,TRBV7-9,NA
CAISESNLVGTEAFF,TGTGCCATCAGTGAGTCCAACTTGGTGGGTACTGAAGCTTTCTTT,TRBJ1-1,many,15,TRBV10-3,NA
CSVGARSGTVYGYTF,TGCAGCGTTGGGGCCCGCTCCGGGACAGTCTATGGCTACACCTTC,TRBJ1-2,many,15,TRBV29-1,TRBD1
CSATGQGIGDYGYTF,TGCAGCGCTACCGGACAGGGGATAGGGGACTATGGCTACACCTTC,TRBJ1-2,NA,15,TRBV29-1,TRBD1
CANAPGGTYGYTF,TGTGCCAACGCACCCGGGGGAACCTATGGCTACACCTTC,TRBJ1-2,NA,13,TRBV10-3,NA
CASSLVGGSLLEQYF,TGCGCCAGCAGCTTGGTCGGCGGGAGTCTCCTCGAGCAGTACTTC,TRBJ2-7,NA,15,TRBV5-1,TRBD2
CASSVGGFQDTGAFF,TGTGCCAGCAGCGTAGGGGGGTTTCAGGACACTGGAGCTTTCTTT,TRBJ1-1,NA,15,TRBV9,NA
CASSRLAGGPETQYF,TGTGCCAGCAGTAGACTAGCGGGAGGGCCGGAGACCCAGTACTTC,TRBJ2-5,NA,15,TRBV25-1,TRBD2
CASSLDSANEKLFF,TGTGCCAGCAGCTTAGACAGTGCAAATGAAAAACTGTTTTTT,TRBJ1-4,few,14,TRBV25-1,NA
CASRERQGDEAFF,TGTGCCAGCAGAGAACGGCAGGGGGATGAAGCCTTCTTT,TRBJ1-1,NA,13,TRBV2,TRBD1
CASSNNRGHTEAFF,TGTGCCAGCAGCAACAACAGGGGACACACTGAAGCTTTCTTT,TRBJ1-1,few,14,TRBV5-6,TRBD1
CASSYSRRAEAFF,TGTGCCAGCAGTTACTCACGCAGGGCTGAAGCTTTCTTT,TRBJ1-1,NA,13,TRBV2,NA
CASSWDGRGYTF,TGTGCCAGCAGTTGGGACGGTCGGGGCTACACCTTC,TRBJ1-2,NA,12,TRBV27,NA
CATSDQDSPQYF,TGTGCCACCAGTGACCAGGACAGCCCCCAGTACTTC,TRBJ2-5,NA,12,TRBV24-1,NA
CASSVGNRGNYGYTF,TGTGCCAGCAGCGTAGGTAACAGGGGTAACTATGGCTACACCTTC,TRBJ1-2,few,15,TRBV9,TRBD1
CATSDLYGTGDQPQHF,TGTGCCACCAGTGATTTGTACGGGACAGGGGATCAGCCCCAGCATTTT,TRBJ1-5,NA,16,TRBV24-1,TRBD1
CASSTRRQENYGYTF,TGTGCCAGTAGTACCCGGAGACAGGAGAACTATGGCTACACCTTC,TRBJ1-2,NA,15,TRBV19,NA
CATSSPLGTGNQQYF,TGTGCCACCAGCAGTCCACTCGGGACAGGGAACCAGCAGTACTTC,TRBJ2-7,many,15,TRBV15,TRBD1
CASRPTGTQGNLHF,TGTGCCAGCAGGCCTACCGGGACTCAGGGGAATCTCCACTTT,TRBJ1-6,NA,14,TRBV7-9,NA
CSLGQGIRTEAFF,TGCAGCTTAGGGCAGGGAATACGCACTGAAGCTTTCTTT,TRBJ1-1,few,13,TRBV29-1,NA
CATSRDRPRGSGYTF,TGTGCCACCAGCAGAGATCGTCCCCGGGGAAGCGGCTACACCTTC,TRBJ1-2,many,15,TRBV15,NA
CASSYSFLKKRAFF,TGTGCCAGCAGTTACTCGTTCCTAAAAAAACGGGCTTTCTTT,TRBJ1-1,NA,14,TRBV9,NA
CAISESKGATYEQYF,TGTGCCATCAGTGAGTCGAAGGGGGCTACCTACGAGCAGTACTTC,TRBJ2-7,NA,15,TRBV10-3,TRBD1
CASSIPGQGIYEQYF,TGTGCCAGCAGTATACCGGGACAGGGTATCTACGAGCAGTACTTC,TRBJ2-7,NA,15,TRBV2,TRBD1
CASSYRTNNEQYF,TGTGCCAGCAGTTATAGGACGAATAACGAGCAGTACTTC,TRBJ2-7,NA,13,TRBV25-1,NA